This TCR beta chain is drawn from a study of T-cell reconstitution after alpha-beta-depleted transplantation in children. Unique molecular identifiers were incorporated during preparation of the TCRbeta library. TCRdb ran MiXCR on the PCR reads and lists one entry per CDR3 protein. This sample has 400,000 to 500,000 distinct CDR3 sequences; 11% occur once, and the top ten carry roughly 5%. V was pared by 7 bases and J by 5 bases, with 12 bases between. The CDR3 runs 13 residues. Sample: PBMCs from the stem cell graft donor, taken from the stem cell graft. The chain joins TRBV12-3 or TRBV12-4 to TRBJ2-1; no clear D. The origin of this receptor is a human donor who donated a stem cell graft to a child with acute myeloid leukemia. The CDR3 loop is CASNAELNNEQFF. CDR3 nucleotides: TGTGCCAGCAACGCCGAGCTGAACAATGAGCAGTTCTTC.